This T cell receptor beta chain was sequenced during a study of blood T cell repertoires in COVID-19. Study-wide context: Sites in the United States, Italy and Spain provided acute and convalescent COVID-19 samples. T cells, B-cell-depleted T cells, or PBMCs supplied cDNA or gDNA.

Study processing details: Reference gene primer amplification gave estimated nucleated cell counts. This table comes from immunoSEQ multiplex PCR, and its TCRdb copy is limited to in-frame clones, with some not included. Clonal size and the V and J genes are those of that table, whereas D and trimming came from the DNA. The sample lists approximately 300,000 clones; about 90% were seen once. This clone was seen just once. V was clipped by 2 bases and J by 0 bases, with 11 bases between them. The CDR3 extends over 16 amino acids. Germline assignment: CDR1 MGHDK and CDR2 SYGVNS. The chain recombines TRBV25-1 with TRBJ1-3; D is uncertain. The source material was peripheral blood. This TCR was recovered from a man aged 18-30 years who had recovered from COVID-19. In nucleotides, the CDR3 is TGTGCCAGCAGTGAACCGGGTTTGTACTCTGGAAACACCATATATTTT. Translated: CASSEPGLYSGNTIYF.